What follows are 10 T cell receptor beta chains derived from one specimen sequenced in a study of shared clonotypes between healthy human individuals. CD8 cells classed as naive were CD45RO-negative and positively selected for CCR7, excluding terminally differentiated effector memory CD45RA+ cells. Clones were read by immunoSEQ multiplex PCR, and TCRdb kept only the in-frame ones, dropping some. The table lists about 2 million clones, approximately 94% of them singletons. Sequenced: naive CD8+ T cells sorted from blood. The receptors were gathered from a man younger than 35 in good health.

The rearrangement joins TRBV28 to TRBJ1-3, with 7 positions matching TRBD1. The V and J ends lost 8 bases and 4 bases, in that order; junction bases with no gene match: 5. This CDR3 is built from 13 residues. Germline-derived CDR1 and CDR2 are MDHEN and SYDVKM. Here the CDR3 reads CASLQGPGNTIYF. In DNA, the CDR3 is TGTGCCAGCTTACAGGGGCCAGGAAACACCATATATTTT.

This clone has only one observation. J is TRBJ1-6 and V is TRBV6-1, with no clear D. The germline V gene has CDR1 MNHNS and CDR2 SASEGT. Trimming pared 7 bases from V and 8 bases from J, leaving 18 bases between. The CDR3 covers 15 residues. The CDR3 DNA is TGTGCCAGCACCCCCTTCGAGTCAGAAGATTCACCCCTCCACTTT. Its translation: CASTPFESEDSPLHF.

The CDR3 region is CASGQGDSGYTF. The CDR3 DNA is TGTGCCAGCGGTCAAGGGGACTCTGGCTACACCTTC. The chain recombines TRBV7-9 with TRBJ1-2; a weak D match, TRBD1 (5 bases). V was clipped by 8 bases and J by 7 bases, with 14 bases between them. This CDR3 spans 12 amino acids. Germline CDR1 SEHNR, CDR2 FQNEAQ (reference sequence). Full variable domain (rest looked up from reference TRBV7-9 and TRBJ1-2): DTGVSQNPRHKITKRGQNVTFRCDPISEHNRLYWYRQTLGQGPEFLTYFQNEAQLEKSRLLSDRFSAERPKGSFSTLEIQRTEQGDSAMYLCASGQGDSGYTFGSGTRLTVV.

This rearrangement joins TRBV28 to TRBJ1-5; a weak D match, TRBD1 (6 bases). Germline V lookup: CDR1 MDHEN, CDR2 SYDVKM. The germline V and J ends were trimmed by 9 bases and 0 bases, with 18 bases remaining between them. CDR3 length: 16 amino acids. CDR3 sequence: CASDFDRFDSNQPQHF. The CDR3, as DNA: TGTGCCAGTGACTTCGACAGGTTCGATAGCAATCAGCCCCAGCATTTT.

A remark on this clone: Other DNA sequences in this specimen translate into the identical CDR3. The rearrangement joins TRBV13 to TRBJ1-1; D is ambiguous. In germline, CDR1 is PRHDT, CDR2 FYEKMQ (reference sequence). CDR3 length equals 13 residues. V dropped 1 base and J dropped 2 bases, with 5 bases sitting between them. In DNA form, the CDR3 reads TGTGCCAGCAGCTTAGAGGCAAACACTGAAGCTTTCTTT. Its translation is CASSLEANTEAFF. The whole variable domain, filled in from reference TRBV13 and TRBJ1-1, reads AAGVIQSPRHLIKEKRETATLKCYPIPRHDTVYWYQQGPGQDPQFLISFYEKMQSDKGSIPDRFSAQQFSDYHSELNMSSLELGDSALYFCASSLEANTEAFFGQGTRLTVV.

The V gene is TRBV28, the J gene TRBJ1-5, with D tentatively TRBD1 (5 bases). Trimming took off 7 bases at V and 7 bases at J, with 17 bases between the two ends. The CDR3 spans 14 residues. Germline lookup yields CDR1 MDHEN and CDR2 SYDVKM. The CDR3 sequence: CASTLGTAGQPQHF. The CDR3 DNA is TGTGCCAGCACTCTAGGGACGGCGGGGCAGCCCCAGCATTTT.

Comments on this clone: Within the sample, other DNA sequences also encode this same CDR3. The gene calls are TRBV6-5 and TRBJ2-2; 7 nucleotides match TRBD2. Germline V gene sequence: CDR1 MNHEY, CDR2 SVGAGI. The CDR3 totals 16 residues. V was pared by 2 bases and J by 5 bases, with 8 bases of the junction left unmatched. The CDR3 coding sequence is TGTGCCAGCAGTTACGTCGCGGGAGAGGGGACCGGGGAGCTGTTTTTT. It specifies CASSYVAGEGTGELFF.

The chain couples TRBV4-1 to TRBJ2-7; D might be TRBD2 (5 bases). The CDR3 consists of 15 residues. The germline V gene has CDR1 MGHRA and CDR2 YSYEKL. V was cut by 0 bases and J by 4 bases, with 13 bases left in between. CDR3 sequence reads: CASSQEDSKVYEQYF. CDR3 bases: TGCGCCAGCAGCCAAGAGGACTCAAAGGTATACGAGCAGTACTTC.

The V call is TRBV11-2, the J call TRBJ2-7; the D gene is possibly TRBD1 (6 bases). Germline lookup yields CDR1 SGHAT and CDR2 FQNNGV. V was cut by 5 bases and J by 6 bases, with 23 bases left in between. The length of the CDR3 is 16 residues. The CDR3 loop reads CASSLLNVQGPSEQYF. The CDR3 DNA follows: TGTGCCAGCAGCCTTCTAAACGTGCAGGGGCCAAGCGAGCAGTACTTC.

The chain employs TRBV7-9 and TRBJ1-2, with D uncertain. Trimming left V 2 bases short and J 3 bases short, with 10 bases between. The CDR3 runs to 14 residues. The germline gives CDR1 SEHNR, CDR2 FQNEAQ (reference sequence). The CDR3 spells CASSLSEVDYGYTF. DNA of the CDR3: TGTGCCAGCAGCTTAAGTGAGGTGGACTATGGCTACACCTTC.